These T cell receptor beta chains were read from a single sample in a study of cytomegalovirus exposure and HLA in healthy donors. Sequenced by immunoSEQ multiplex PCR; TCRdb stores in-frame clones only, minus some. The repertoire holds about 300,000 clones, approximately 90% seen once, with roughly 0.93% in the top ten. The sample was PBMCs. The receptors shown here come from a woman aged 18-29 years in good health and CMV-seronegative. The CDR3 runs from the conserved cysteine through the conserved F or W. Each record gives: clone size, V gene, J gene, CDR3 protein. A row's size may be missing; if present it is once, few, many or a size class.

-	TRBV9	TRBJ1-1	CASSVSGDDTEAFF
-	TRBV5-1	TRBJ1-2	CASSLASTDYGYTF
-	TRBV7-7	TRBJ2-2	CASSHAAGELFF
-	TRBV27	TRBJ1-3	CASSNRGGRSGNTIYF
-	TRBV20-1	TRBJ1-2	CSARSGDGYTF
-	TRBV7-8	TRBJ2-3	CASSYLAGRSKELNTDTQYF
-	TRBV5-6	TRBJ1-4	CASSLPGEEKLFF
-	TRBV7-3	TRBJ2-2	CASSSPRGLAGGTGELFF
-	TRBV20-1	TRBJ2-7	CSAKQLYEQYF
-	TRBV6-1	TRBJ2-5	CASSPGLAGAETQYF
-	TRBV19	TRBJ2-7	CASSRTASYEQYF
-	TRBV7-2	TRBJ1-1	CASSSPPSGGKTEAFF
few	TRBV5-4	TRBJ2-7	CASSLGARGEQYF
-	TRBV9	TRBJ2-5	CASSATGSETQYF
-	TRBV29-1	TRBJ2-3	CSGGLARTDTQYF
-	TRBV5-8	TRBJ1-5	CASSRGQGNQPQHF
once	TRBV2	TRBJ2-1	CASPGFGGVSYNEQFF
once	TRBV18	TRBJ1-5	CASSPTGVGQPQHF
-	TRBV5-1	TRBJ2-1	CASSLGLAGENEQFF
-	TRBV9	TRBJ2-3	CASSQGLADGTDTQYF
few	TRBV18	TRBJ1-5	CASSPTDRGNQPQHF
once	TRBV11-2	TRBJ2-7	CASSLVGTGVHEQYF
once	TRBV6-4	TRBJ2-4	CAIPGTGSPLAKNIQYF
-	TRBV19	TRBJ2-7	CASSVQQGAFYEQYF
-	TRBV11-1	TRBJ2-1	CASSLARVANEQFF
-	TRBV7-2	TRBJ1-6	CASSLGPGGKNSPLHF
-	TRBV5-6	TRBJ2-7	CASSFGTNYEQYF
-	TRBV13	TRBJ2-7	CASSWGGSSYEQYF
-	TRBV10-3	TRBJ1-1	CAISESNTGGNTEAFF
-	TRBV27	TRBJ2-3	CASSPVENRHTQYF
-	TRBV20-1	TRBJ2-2	CSAGRAGELFF
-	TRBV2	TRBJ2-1	CASSVGTSGRGNEQFF
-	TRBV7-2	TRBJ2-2	CASSRLAGGPTGELFF
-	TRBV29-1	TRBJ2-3	CSVVGPQGGTQYF
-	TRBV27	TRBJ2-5	CASRLTDYETQYF
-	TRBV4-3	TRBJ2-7	CASSQGFSQAYEQYF
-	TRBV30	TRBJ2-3	CAWRTAGGPNTQYF